The clone carrying this T cell receptor (beta chain) was seen a few times. The antigen is not known. The protocol was immunoSEQ multiplex PCR, while the TCRdb copy is restricted to in-frame clones and leaves out a portion. In the table there are thousands of clones, more than 70% of which are singletons. The data were taken from a study of cytotoxic CD8 clonotypes in ibrutinib-treated CLL. Study-wide context: Collecting the response samples happened after a median about twelve months of treatment, with a range of 6 to 36.

Whole-study results and caveats: Sampling time points were not equivalent between sustained-remission and progressing patients.

The CDR3 has 15 amino acids. V lost 5 bases to trimming and J lost 6 bases; unmatched junction nucleotides: 6. Germline lookup yields CDR1 SGHTA and CDR2 FQGNSA. The origin of this receptor is a human donor with chronic lymphocytic leukemia. The input for sequencing was PBMCs, taken before ibrutinib treatment. This chain connects TRBV7-2 to TRBJ2-1, with TRBD2 matching over 11 bases. CDR3 DNA sequence: TGTGCCAGCAGCCCCCGGACTAGCGGGTTCAATGAGCAGTTCTTC. Its protein is CASSPRTSGFNEQFF.